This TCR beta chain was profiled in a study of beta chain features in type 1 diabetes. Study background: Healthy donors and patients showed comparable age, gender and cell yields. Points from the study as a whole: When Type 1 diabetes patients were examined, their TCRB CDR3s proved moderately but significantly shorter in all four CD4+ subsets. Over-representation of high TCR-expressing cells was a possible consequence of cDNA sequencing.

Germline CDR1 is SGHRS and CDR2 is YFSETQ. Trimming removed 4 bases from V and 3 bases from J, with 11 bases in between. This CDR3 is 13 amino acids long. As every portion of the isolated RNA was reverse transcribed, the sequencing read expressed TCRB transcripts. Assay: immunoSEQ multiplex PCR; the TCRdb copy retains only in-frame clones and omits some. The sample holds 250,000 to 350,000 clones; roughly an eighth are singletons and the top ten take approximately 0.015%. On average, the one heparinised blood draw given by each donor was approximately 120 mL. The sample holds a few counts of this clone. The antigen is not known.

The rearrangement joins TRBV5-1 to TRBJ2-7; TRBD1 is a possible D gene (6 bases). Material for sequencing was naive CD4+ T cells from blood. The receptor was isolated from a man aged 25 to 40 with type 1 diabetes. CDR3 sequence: CASSTGQDYEQYF. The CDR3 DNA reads TGCGCCAGCAGCACGGGACAAGACTACGAGCAGTACTTC.